This is a list of T cell receptor beta chains from one sample in a study of T cell repertoires in cytomegalovirus infection. MiXCR, applied by TCRdb to the reads, yields one record per CDR3 protein. Of around 440,000 distinct CDR3 sequences listed, 10% to 12% are singletons. Source material: PBMCs. These receptors all come from a human donor in good health (CMV status not recorded). Some clones in this sample may be carry-over from other donors' samples. Each CDR3 is given with its conserved first and last residue.

cdr3_aa,v_call,j_call
CASSPTGAMNEQYF,TRBV19,TRBJ2-7
CASSSKLSGTYNEQFF,TRBV12-3/TRBV12-4,TRBJ2-1
CASSPGLADFNEQFF,TRBV4-2,TRBJ2-1
CASSSRTGAAHNEQFF,TRBV7-2,TRBJ2-1
CSASTTLMNTEAFF,TRBV20-1,TRBJ1-1
CATKQGAGTGELFF,TRBV19,TRBJ2-2
CSSGTGQFTDTQYF,TRBV20-1,TRBJ2-3
CASSFQATSPKNIQYF,TRBV7-2,TRBJ2-4
CASSPGQFYYEQYF,TRBV5-5,TRBJ2-7
CASSQRGTGIRPRKTQYF,TRBV23-1,TRBJ2-5
CASSLGPPAGGLDTQYF,TRBV7-8,TRBJ2-3
CASSPDPSGNTIYF,TRBV28,TRBJ1-3
CASSRTGGEGETQYF,TRBV5-1,TRBJ2-5
CSVVGSSGEQYF,TRBV29-1,TRBJ2-7
CASSPVLAGGKQFF,TRBV7-2,TRBJ2-1
CASSPTGNSGGYTF,TRBV3-1,TRBJ1-2
CSALMPGLAGTNEQFF,TRBV20-1,TRBJ2-1
CASSERGPGVLVGF,TRBV25-1,TRBJ2-1
CASGTNSGNTIYF,TRBV7-3,TRBJ1-3
CASSFRGARYGYTF,TRBV11-1,TRBJ1-2
CASSGLSINQPQHF,TRBV6-6,TRBJ1-5
CASSSGWETTDTQYF,TRBV5-1,TRBJ2-3
CASIARDTDPGNTIYF,TRBV12-3/TRBV12-4,TRBJ1-3
CATDNLRSEAFF,TRBV11-2,TRBJ1-1
CASSVDGAYTEAFF,TRBV9,TRBJ1-1
CSARDLATEQFF,TRBV20-1,TRBJ2-1
CASSLERGYYNEQFF,TRBV7-2,TRBJ2-1
CASSPEGHHTEAFF,TRBV18,TRBJ1-1
CSARDTPMGTPQGQPGRATQYF,TRBV20-1,TRBJ2-3
CASSLTAGYYNSPLHF,TRBV28,TRBJ1-6
CASSRRSTYSYEQYF,TRBV12-3/TRBV12-4,TRBJ2-7
CATSDLQAKGYNEQFF,TRBV24-1,TRBJ2-1
CASQGRANEQFF,TRBV10-2,TRBJ2-1